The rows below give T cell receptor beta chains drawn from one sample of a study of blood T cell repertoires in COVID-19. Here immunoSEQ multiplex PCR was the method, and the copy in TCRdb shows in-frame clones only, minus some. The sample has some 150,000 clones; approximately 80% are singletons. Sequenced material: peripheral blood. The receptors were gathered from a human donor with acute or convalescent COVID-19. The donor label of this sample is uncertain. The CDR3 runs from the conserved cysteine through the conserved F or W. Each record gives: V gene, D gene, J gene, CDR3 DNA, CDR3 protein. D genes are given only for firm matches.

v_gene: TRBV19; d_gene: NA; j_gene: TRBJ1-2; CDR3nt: TGTGCCAGTAGTATCCGGGTATTAAGCTATGGCTACACCTTC; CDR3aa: CASSIRVLSYGYTF
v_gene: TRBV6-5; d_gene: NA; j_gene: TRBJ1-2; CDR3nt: TGTGCCAGCAGTTACCTACCGGCGGATGGCTACACCTTC; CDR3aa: CASSYLPADGYTF
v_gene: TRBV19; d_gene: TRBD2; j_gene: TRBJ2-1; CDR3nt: TGTGCCAGTAGTATTGCGGGGGACAATGAGCAGTTCTTC; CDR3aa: CASSIAGDNEQFF
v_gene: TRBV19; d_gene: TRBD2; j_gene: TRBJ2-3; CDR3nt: TGTGCCAGCGGACTAGATGGGACAGATACGCAGTATTTT; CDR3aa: CASGLDGTDTQYF
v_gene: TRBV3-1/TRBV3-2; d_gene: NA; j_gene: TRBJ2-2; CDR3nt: TGTGCCAGCAGCCAAGTTAGCAGCGCGAACACCGGGGAGCTGTTTTTT; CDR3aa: CASSQVSSANTGELFF
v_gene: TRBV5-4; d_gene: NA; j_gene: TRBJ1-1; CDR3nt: TGTGCCAGCAGCTTGGAAGCGAAAATGAACACTGAAGCTTTCTTT; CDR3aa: CASSLEAKMNTEAFF
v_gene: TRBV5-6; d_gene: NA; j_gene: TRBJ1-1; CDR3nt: TGTGCCAGCAGCTTGTTTGACACTCTTGAAGCTTTCTTT; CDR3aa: CASSLFDTLEAFF
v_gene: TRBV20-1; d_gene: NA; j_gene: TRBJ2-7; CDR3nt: TGCAGTGCTAGTGGATGGGGGGGCCGAGCCTACGAGCAGTACTTC; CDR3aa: CSASGWGGRAYEQYF
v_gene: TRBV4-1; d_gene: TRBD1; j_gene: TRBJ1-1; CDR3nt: TGCGCCAGCGGACAGGGGGCGAACACTGAAGCTTTCTTT; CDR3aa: CASGQGANTEAFF
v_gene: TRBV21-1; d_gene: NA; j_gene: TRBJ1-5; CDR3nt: TGTGCCAGCAGCAAAAGCGGAAGCAATCAGCCCCAGCATTTT; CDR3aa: CASSKSGSNQPQHF
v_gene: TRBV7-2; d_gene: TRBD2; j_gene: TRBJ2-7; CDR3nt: TGTGCCAGCAGCCCCCGGGGAGGGGCCCTCTCCTACGAGCAGTACTTC; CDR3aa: CASSPRGGALSYEQYF
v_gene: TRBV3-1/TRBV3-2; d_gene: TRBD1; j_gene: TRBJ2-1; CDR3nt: TGTGCCAGCAGCCCCCGGGACAGTGAGCAGTTCTTC; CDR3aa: CASSPRDSEQFF
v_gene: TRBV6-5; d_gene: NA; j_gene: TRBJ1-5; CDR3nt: TGTGCCAGCAGTCAGACTGGGGCGAAGCCCCAGCATTTT; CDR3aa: CASSQTGAKPQHF
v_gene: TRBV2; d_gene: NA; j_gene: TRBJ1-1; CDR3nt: TGTGCCAGCAGGACGGGGTCGGTCACTGAAGCTTTCTTT; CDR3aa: CASRTGSVTEAFF
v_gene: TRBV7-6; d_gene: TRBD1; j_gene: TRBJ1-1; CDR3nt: TGTGCCAGCAGCCCCCTTCACCCGAGACAGGGATTAAACACTGAAGCTTTCTTT; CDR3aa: CASSPLHPRQGLNTEAFF